These 19 T cell receptor beta chains were sequenced from one sample in a study of early T cells in non-severe SARS-CoV-2 infection. TCRdb processed the 5' RACE reads anew with MiXCR; each CDR3 protein has one entry. In the table there are tens of thousands of distinct CDR3 sequences, 9.5% to 15% of which are singletons. Source: whole blood, taken at baseline. All receptors come from an adult who was a healthcare worker with PCR-confirmed SARS-CoV-2 infection or an uninfected control (not recorded which). The donor label of this sample is uncertain.

There are many counts of this clonotype. The chain couples TRBV2 to TRBJ1-4, with 9 bases lining up with TRBD1. J was trimmed by 7 bases and V by 6 bases; bases with no gene match: 12. Germline V gene data show CDR1 as SNHLY and CDR2 as FYNNEI. The CDR3 extends over 16 amino acids. The DNA for the CDR3 is TGTGCCAGCAGGGGACAGGGCGAGTTGGATTTTGAAAAACTGTTTTTT. It translates to CASRGQGELDFEKLFF.

The chain uses TRBV4-1 and TRBJ1-5; weak D call: TRBD1 (6 bases). Trimming removed 0 bases from V and 6 bases from J, with 27 bases in between. Germline CDR1 and CDR2: MGHRA and YSYEKL. The CDR3 contains 20 residues. CDR3 bases: TGCGCCAGCAGCCAAGATCTATTTGGTGTTCTGGGGGCTTATGTTCAGCCCCAGCATTTT. The encoded protein is CASSQDLFGVLGAYVQPQHF.

The rearrangement joins TRBV24-1 to TRBJ2-2; a possible D gene is TRBD1 (6 bases). Germline V gene data show CDR1 as KGHDR and CDR2 as SFDVKD. The CDR3 sequence is 15 residues long. Deletions cut 2 bases from V and 7 bases from J, with 13 bases between. CDR3 sequence reads: CATSDSQGMVGELFF. CDR3 bases: TGTGCCACCAGTGATTCGCAGGGGATGGTCGGGGAGCTGTTTTTT.

This clonotype turned up a few times. The chain carries TRBV3-1 and TRBJ1-6; D is unclear. Per the germline V gene, CDR1 is LGHDT and CDR2 is YNNKEL (reference sequence). CDR3 length: 13 amino acids. The V end lost 6 bases, the J end lost 0 bases, and 3 bases lay between the germline ends. The CDR3 bases are TGTGCCAGCAGTGGCTCCTATAATTCACCCCTCCACTTT. It encodes CASSGSYNSPLHF. Together with reference TRBV3-1 and TRBJ1-6, the CDR3 gives the full variable domain: DTAVSQTPKYLVTQMGNDKSIKCEQNLGHDTMYWYKQDSKKFLKIMFSYNNKELIINETVPNRFSPKSPDKAHLNLHINSLELGDSAVYFCASSGSYNSPLHFGNGTRLTVT.

This clonotype occurred many times. V and J are TRBV29-1 and TRBJ1-4; D remains ambiguous. V was pared by 6 bases and J by 6 bases, with 11 bases between. Germline V gene lookup returns CDR1 SQVTM and CDR2 ANQGSEA. The CDR3 length is 12 residues. DNA of the CDR3: TGCAGCGTGAGAGAGGGTTATGAAAAACTGTTTTTT. It encodes CSVREGYEKLFF.

In its sample, this clonotype was seen a few times. The rearrangement links TRBV5-4 to TRBJ1-2, with no clear D. The germline CDR1 and CDR2 sequences are SGHNT and YYREEE (reference sequence). The CDR3 runs 14 residues. V lost 3 bases and J lost 5, with 14 bases in between. Here the CDR3 DNA reads TGTGCCAGCAGCTCCCGGGATGAGGAGTATGGCTACACCTTC. Encoded protein: CASSSRDEEYGYTF.

V is TRBV7-8 and J is TRBJ2-1, with TRBD1 as a possible D gene (6 bases). The CDR3 totals 16 residues. Trimming cost V 4 bases and J 0 bases, with 13 bases left between them. CDR1 and CDR2 (germline): SGHVS, FQNEAQ. CDR3 DNA: TGTGCCAGCAGCTCATGGGACAAAAGCTCCTACAATGAGCAGTTCTTC. Encoded protein: CASSSWDKSSYNEQFF.

CDR3 bases: TGCGCCAGCAGCTTGGGGGGGCCCATGAACACTGAAGCTTTCTTT. It codes for CASSLGGPMNTEAFF. The chain is built from TRBV5-1 and TRBJ1-1; the D gene is possibly TRBD1 (6 bases). Deletions cut 0 bases from V and 0 bases from J, with 9 bases between. The CDR3 totals 15 residues. From germline, CDR1 is SGHRS and CDR2 YFSETQ.

This clonotype came up many times. The CDR3 reads CASSLRQGASNQPQHF. The CDR3, as DNA: TGTGCCAGCAGCTTGAGACAGGGGGCTAGCAATCAGCCCCAGCATTTT. V usage is TRBV5-5 and J usage is TRBJ1-5, with TRBD1 matching 10 bases. J gave up 0 bases and V 1 base, and 1 base lay outside the gene matches. The CDR3 has 16 amino acids. Looked up from germline, CDR1 is SGHKS and CDR2 is YYEKEE (reference sequence).

This clonotype was observed a handful of times. The rearrangement joins TRBV20-1 to TRBJ1-6, with a possible D match to TRBD1 (6 bases). Germline loops: CDR1 DFQATT, CDR2 SNEGSKA (reference sequence). There are 16 residues in the CDR3. V gave up 0 bases and J gave up 5 bases, with 14 bases separating them. CDR3 protein: CSARDSEQGHNSPLHF. CDR3 nucleotide sequence: TGCAGTGCTAGAGATTCAGAACAGGGACATAATTCACCCCTCCACTTT.

The genes are TRBV5-6 and TRBJ2-7, with D possibly being TRBD2 (5 bases). In germline, CDR1 is SGHDT, CDR2 YYEEEE. The CDR3 is 14 amino acids. V lost 3 bases and J 2 bases, leaving 12 bases between the germline ends. The CDR3 DNA is TGTGCCAGCAGCTCCTCCGGGATAACCTACGAGCAGTACGTC. Its protein product is CASSSSGITYEQYV.

This clonotype turned up a few times. V is TRBV7-2 and J is TRBJ1-4; D unclear. The CDR3 runs 13 residues. The V end was cut by 1 base, the J end by 9 bases, with 9 bases between. Germline CDR1 is SGHTA and CDR2 is FQGNSA. The CDR3 protein is CASSLVGRKKLFF. The CDR3 DNA follows: TGTGCCAGCAGCTTAGTCGGACGGAAAAAACTGTTTTTT.

There are many counts of this clonotype. V usage is TRBV5-1 and J usage is TRBJ1-4; 9 nucleotides align to TRBD1. V lost 5 bases and J lost 4; bases outside the gene matches: 3. This CDR3 region has 14 residues. Germline V gene sequence: CDR1 SGHRS, CDR2 YFSETQ. As DNA, the CDR3 is TGCGCCAGCAGTTGGACAGGGGATAATGAAAAACTGTTTTTT. It specifies CASSWTGDNEKLFF.

This clonotype was observed a few times. The V and J genes are TRBV6-1 and TRBJ2-7; the D is unclear. The V gene lost 4 bases and the J gene lost 6 bases, with 7 bases spanning the gap. The germline V gene encodes CDR1 MNHNS and CDR2 SASEGT. This CDR3 region has 11 residues. The CDR3 DNA is TGTGCCAGCAGTGTTGGGGTCGAGCAGTACGTC. It translates to CASSVGVEQYV.

The chain has TRBV2 and TRBJ2-4, with 7 bases matching TRBD1. Germline CDR1 is SNHLY and CDR2 is FYNNEI. Trimming took 7 bases from V and 0 from J; bases not matched to a gene: 6. The CDR3 is made up of 15 amino acids. This chain's CDR3 is CASKGQALAKNIQYF. The CDR3 nucleotides are TGTGCCAGCAAAGGACAGGCCTTAGCCAAAAACATTCAGTACTTC.

This clonotype was detected ten times or more. CDR3 coding DNA: TGTGCCAGCAGCTTAGAAACGGCCTCTGGGGCCAACGTCCTGACTTTC. Its protein product is CASSLETASGANVLTF. The chain uses TRBV7-6 and TRBJ2-6, with D unresolved. Trimming cost V 1 base and J 0 bases, with 7 bases left between them. The CDR3 contains 16 residues. Germline V gene sequence: CDR1 SGHVS, CDR2 FNYEAQ.

J is TRBJ2-1 and V is TRBV6-2 or TRBV6-3; 8 bases line up with TRBD1. V was clipped by 7 bases and J by 2 bases; unmatched bases: 4. The CDR3 loop spans 14 amino acids. CDR1 is MNHEY and CDR2 is SVGEGT in the germline V gene. For the CDR3, the DNA is TGTGCCAGCAACAAACAGGGGGCCTACAATGAGCAGTTCTTC. Translated: CASNKQGAYNEQFF.

This clonotype was counted many times. The V and J genes are TRBV2 and TRBJ1-2; 8 bases map to TRBD1. CDR1 is SNHLY and CDR2 is FYNNEI in the germline V gene. The CDR3 totals 14 residues. V lost 7 bases to trimming and J lost 7 bases; unmatched junction nucleotides: 11. CDR3 nucleotide sequence: TGTGCCAGCACTTCCTCAGGGGGCGTAAGTGGCTACACCTTC. It is translated as CASTSSGGVSGYTF.

J is TRBJ2-1 and V is TRBV4-1; 11 bases align to TRBD2. The CDR3 runs 18 residues. With 0 bases clipped from V and 6 bases from J, the junction kept 10 bases outside the gene matches. The germline V gene has CDR1 MGHRA and CDR2 YSYEKL. CDR3 amino acids: CASSQDLLAGGPINEQFF. CDR3 bases: TGCGCCAGCAGCCAAGATCTTCTAGCGGGGGGTCCTATCAATGAGCAGTTCTTC.